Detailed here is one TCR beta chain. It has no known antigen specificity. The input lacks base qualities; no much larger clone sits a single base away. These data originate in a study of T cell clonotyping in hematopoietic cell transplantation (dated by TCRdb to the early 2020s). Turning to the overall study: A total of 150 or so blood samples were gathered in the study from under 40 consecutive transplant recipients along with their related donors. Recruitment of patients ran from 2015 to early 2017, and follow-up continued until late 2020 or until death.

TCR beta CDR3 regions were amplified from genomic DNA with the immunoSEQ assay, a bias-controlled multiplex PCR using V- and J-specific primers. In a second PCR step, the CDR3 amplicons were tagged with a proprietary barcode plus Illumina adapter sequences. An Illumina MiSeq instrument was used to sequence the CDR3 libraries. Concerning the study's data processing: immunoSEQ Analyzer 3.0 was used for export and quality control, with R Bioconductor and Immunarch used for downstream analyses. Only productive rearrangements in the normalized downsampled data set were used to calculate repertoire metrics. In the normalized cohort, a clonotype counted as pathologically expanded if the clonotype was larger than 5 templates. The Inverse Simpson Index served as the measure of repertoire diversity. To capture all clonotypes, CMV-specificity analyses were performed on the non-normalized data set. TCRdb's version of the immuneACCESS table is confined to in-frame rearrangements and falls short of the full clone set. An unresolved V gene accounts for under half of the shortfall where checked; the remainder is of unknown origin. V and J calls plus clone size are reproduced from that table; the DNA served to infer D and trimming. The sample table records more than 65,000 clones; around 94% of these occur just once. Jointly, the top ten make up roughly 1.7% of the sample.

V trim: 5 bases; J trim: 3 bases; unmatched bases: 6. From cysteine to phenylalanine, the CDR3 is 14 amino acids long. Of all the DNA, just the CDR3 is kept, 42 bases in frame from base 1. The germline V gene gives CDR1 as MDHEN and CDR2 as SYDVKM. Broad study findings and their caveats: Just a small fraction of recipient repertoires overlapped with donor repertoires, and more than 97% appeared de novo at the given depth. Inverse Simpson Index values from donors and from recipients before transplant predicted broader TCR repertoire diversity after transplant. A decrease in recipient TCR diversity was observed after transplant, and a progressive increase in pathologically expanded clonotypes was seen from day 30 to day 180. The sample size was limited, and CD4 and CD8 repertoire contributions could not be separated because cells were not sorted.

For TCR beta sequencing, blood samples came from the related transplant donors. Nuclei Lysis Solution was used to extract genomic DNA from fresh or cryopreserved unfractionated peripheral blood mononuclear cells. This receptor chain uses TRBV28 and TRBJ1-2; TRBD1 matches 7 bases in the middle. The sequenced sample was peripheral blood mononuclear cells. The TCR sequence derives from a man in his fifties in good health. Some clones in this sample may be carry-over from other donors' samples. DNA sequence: TGTGCCAGCAGTCAGACAGGGTTGGACTATGGCTACACCTTC. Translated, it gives CASSQTGLDYGYTF.